This entry features one TCR beta chain sequence. Its antigen is not known. PCR employed 60 Vbeta and 13 Jbeta primers. Repertoires were generated with immunoSEQ multiplex PCR, while TCRdb's copy carries only in-frame clones and drops some. In the table there are some 200,000 clones, roughly 76% of which are singletons. These data come from a study of cytomegalovirus exposure and HLA in healthy donors. Findings of the study overall: Earlier analysis yielded a pattern in which most TCR beta V segments were productive about 90% or about 30% of the time. It was likely that a cluster of highly shared sequence variants was a sequencing artifact. For TCR beta chains, V- and J-gene trimming was later linked to a missense DCLRE1C variant.

The CDR3 is 15 amino acids. The V and J ends lost 2 bases and 5 bases respectively, with 13 bases between them. Per the germline V gene, CDR1 is WSHSY and CDR2 is SAAADI. This sequence was found in a man aged 40-49 years in good health and CMV-seropositive. The chain combines TRBV10-2 with TRBJ1-5; D is undetermined. The specimen sequenced was PBMCs. Here the CDR3 DNA reads TGCGCCAGCAGTGAGGTCGGCCAGGATCATCAGCCCCAGCATTTT. It yields the protein CASSEVGQDHQPQHF.